This TCR beta chain was sequenced during a study of cytomegalovirus exposure and HLA in healthy donors. The J segment lost 1 base and the V segment lost 4 bases, leaving 0 bases of the junction unmatched. The CDR3 length is 14 residues. Germline V gene lookup returns CDR1 MRHNA and CDR2 SNTAGT. The PCR ran on 60 Vbeta and 13 Jbeta primers. TCRdb's table, derived via immunoSEQ multiplex PCR, lists solely in-frame clones and lacks some. This table has roughly 160,000 clones, about four fifths appearing once. This clone occurred many times. This chain uses TRBV6-4 with TRBJ2-3, with 9 bases matching TRBD2. Sequenced input: PBMCs. The TCR sequence derives from a male donor in good health and CMV-seropositive. In nucleotides, the CDR3 is TGTGCCAGCAGTGTAGCGGGGGGCACAGATACGCAGTATTTT. Protein: CASSVAGGTDTQYF.